One sample yielded the 4 T cell receptor beta chains listed below, sequenced in a study of T cell changes during pregnancy in multiple sclerosis. Here immunoSEQ multiplex PCR was the method, and the copy in TCRdb shows in-frame clones only, minus some. The table shows 40,000 to 55,000 clones, with 85% to 95% occurring only once. The sequenced sample was CD4+ T cells from peripheral blood mononuclear cells, obtained in the second trimester of pregnancy. The receptors were gathered from a female donor with multiple sclerosis, enrolled in a pregnancy study.

The chain carries TRBV5-1 and TRBJ1-3; 7 bases match TRBD1. Germline V gives CDR1 SGHRS, CDR2 YFSETQ. The junction had 9 bases not matched to a gene; V was cut back by 3 bases and J by 0 bases. This CDR3 has 17 residues. The CDR3 spells CASSSGQALPSGNTIYF. In nucleotides, the CDR3 is TGCGCCAGCAGCTCAGGACAGGCCCTTCCCTCTGGAAACACCATATATTTT. The entire variable domain, with the rest obtained from reference TRBV5-1 and TRBJ1-3, is as follows: KAGVTQTPRYLIKTRGQQVTLSCSPISGHRSVSWYQQTPGQGLQFLFEYFSETQRNKGNFPGRFSGRQFSNSRSEMNVSTLELGDSALYLCASSSGQALPSGNTIYFGEGSWLTVV.

The J gene is TRBJ1-3, the V gene TRBV5-4; the D is unclear. The CDR3 has 17 residues. V was shortened by 0 bases and J by 1 base, with 14 bases between the two germline ends. Germline V gives CDR1 SGHNT, CDR2 YYREEE (reference sequence). CDR3 amino acids: CASSLGSVLHSGNTIYF. The CDR3 bases are TGTGCCAGCAGCTTGGGGTCGGTTCTCCATTCTGGAAACACCATATATTTT.

The chain has TRBV14 and TRBJ2-7, with 8 bases fitting TRBD1. V trimming: 6 bases; J trimming: 2 bases; junction bases outside the gene matches: 3. The germline gives CDR1 SGHDN, CDR2 FVKESK. This CDR3 region has 13 residues. CDR3 region: CASRDRAPYEQYF. The CDR3 coding sequence is TGTGCCAGCAGGGACAGGGCACCCTACGAGCAGTACTTC.

The chain uses TRBV6-6 and TRBJ1-5; 7 bases match TRBD1. The CDR3 is made up of 14 amino acids. CDR1 is MNHNY and CDR2 is SVGAGI in the germline V gene (reference sequence). Unmatched junction bases numbered 2, after V lost 5 bases and J lost 1 base. This CDR3 reads CASSVQGSNQPQHF. The CDR3 nucleotides read TGTGCCAGCAGTGTACAGGGGAGCAATCAGCCCCAGCATTTT.